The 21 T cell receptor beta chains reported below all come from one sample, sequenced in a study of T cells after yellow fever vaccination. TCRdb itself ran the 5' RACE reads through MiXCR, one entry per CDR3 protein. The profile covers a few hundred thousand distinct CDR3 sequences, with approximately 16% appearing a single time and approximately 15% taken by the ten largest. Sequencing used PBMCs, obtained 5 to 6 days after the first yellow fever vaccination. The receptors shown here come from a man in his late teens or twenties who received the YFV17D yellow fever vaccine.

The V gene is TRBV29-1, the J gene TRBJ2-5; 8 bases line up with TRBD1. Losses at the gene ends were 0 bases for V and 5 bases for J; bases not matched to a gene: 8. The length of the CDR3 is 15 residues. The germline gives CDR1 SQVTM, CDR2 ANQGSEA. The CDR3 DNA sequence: TGCAGCGTTGAAGATCCCGCAGGGGGCGGTGAGACCCAGTACTTC. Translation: CSVEDPAGGGETQYF.

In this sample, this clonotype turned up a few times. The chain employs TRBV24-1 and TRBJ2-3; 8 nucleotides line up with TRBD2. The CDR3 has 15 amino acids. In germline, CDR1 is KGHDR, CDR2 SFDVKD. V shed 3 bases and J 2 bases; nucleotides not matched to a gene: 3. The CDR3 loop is CATSDTSGFTDTQYF. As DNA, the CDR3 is TGTGCCACCAGTGATACTAGCGGATTCACAGATACGCAGTATTTT.

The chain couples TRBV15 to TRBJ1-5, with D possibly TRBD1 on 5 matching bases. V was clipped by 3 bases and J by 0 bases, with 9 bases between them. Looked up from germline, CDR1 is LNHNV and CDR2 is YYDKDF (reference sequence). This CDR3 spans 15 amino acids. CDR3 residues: CATSSRTNSNQPQHF. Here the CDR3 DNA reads TGTGCCACCAGCAGCAGGACAAATAGCAATCAGCCCCAGCATTTT.

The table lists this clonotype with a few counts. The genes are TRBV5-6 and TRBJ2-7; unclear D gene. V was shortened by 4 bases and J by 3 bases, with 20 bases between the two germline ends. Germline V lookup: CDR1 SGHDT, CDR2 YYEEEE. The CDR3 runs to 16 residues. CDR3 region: CASSNLGLVVGYEQYV. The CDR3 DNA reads TGTGCCAGCAGCAACCTTGGGTTGGTGGTTGGCTACGAGCAGTACGTC.

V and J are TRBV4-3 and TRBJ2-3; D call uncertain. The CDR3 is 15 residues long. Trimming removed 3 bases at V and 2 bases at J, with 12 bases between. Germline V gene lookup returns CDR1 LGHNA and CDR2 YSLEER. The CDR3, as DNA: TGCGCCAGCAGCCATGGGGTAGGGTCCACAGATACGCAGTATTTT. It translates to CASSHGVGSTDTQYF.

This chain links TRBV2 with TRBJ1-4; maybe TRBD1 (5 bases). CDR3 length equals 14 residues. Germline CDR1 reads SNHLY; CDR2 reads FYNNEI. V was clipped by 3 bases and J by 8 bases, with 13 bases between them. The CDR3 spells CASSDVTAGEKLFF. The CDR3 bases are TGTGCCAGCAGTGACGTGACAGCGGGGGAAAAACTGTTTTTT.

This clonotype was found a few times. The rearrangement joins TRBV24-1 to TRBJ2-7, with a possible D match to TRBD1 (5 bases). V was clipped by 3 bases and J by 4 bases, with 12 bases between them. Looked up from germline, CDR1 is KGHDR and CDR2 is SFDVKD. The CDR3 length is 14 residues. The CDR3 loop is CATSDQAGRYEQYF. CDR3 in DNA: TGTGCCACCAGTGATCAGGCAGGGCGGTACGAGCAGTACTTC.

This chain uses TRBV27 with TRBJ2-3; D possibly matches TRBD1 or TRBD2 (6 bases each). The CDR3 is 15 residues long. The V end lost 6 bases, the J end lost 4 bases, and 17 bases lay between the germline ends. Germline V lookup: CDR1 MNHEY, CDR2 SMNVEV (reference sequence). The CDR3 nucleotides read TGTGCCAGCAGACTAGCAACGAGGGGGTCAGATACGCAGTATTTT. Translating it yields CASRLATRGSDTQYF.

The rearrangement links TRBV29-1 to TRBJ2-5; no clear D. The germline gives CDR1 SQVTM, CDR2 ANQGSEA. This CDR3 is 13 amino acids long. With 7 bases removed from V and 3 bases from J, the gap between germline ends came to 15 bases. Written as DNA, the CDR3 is TGCAGCGGGGGTAGACCGCCGGAAGAGACCCAGTACTTC. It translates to CSGGRPPEETQYF.

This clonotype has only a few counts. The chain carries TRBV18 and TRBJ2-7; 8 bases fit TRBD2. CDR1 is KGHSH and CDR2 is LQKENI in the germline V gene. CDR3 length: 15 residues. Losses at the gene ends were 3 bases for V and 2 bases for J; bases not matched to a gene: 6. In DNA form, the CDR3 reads TGTGCCAGCTCACCGGCAGCGGGGGCCACCTACGAGCAGTACTTC. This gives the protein CASSPAAGATYEQYF.

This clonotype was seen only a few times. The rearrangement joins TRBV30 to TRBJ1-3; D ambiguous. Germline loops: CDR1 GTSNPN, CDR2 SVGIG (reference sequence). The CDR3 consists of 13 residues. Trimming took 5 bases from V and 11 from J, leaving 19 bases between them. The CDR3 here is CAWGPGSGSSIYF. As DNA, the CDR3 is TGTGCCTGGGGCCCGGGATCTGGAAGTTCCATATATTTT.

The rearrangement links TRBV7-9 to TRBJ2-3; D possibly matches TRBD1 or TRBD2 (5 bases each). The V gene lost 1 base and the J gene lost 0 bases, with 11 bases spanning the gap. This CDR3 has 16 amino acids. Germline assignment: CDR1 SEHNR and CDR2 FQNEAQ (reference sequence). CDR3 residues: CASSLDWGISTDTQYF. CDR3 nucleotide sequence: TGTGCCAGCAGCTTAGATTGGGGGATTAGCACAGATACGCAGTATTTT.

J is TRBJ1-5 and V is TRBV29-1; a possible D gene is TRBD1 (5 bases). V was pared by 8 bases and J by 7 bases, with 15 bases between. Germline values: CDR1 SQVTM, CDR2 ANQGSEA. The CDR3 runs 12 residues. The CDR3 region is CSLGAREQPQHF. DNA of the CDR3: TGCAGCCTAGGGGCCAGGGAACAGCCCCAGCATTTT. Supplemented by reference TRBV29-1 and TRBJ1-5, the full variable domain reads SAVISQKPSRDICQRGTSLTIQCQVDSQVTMMFWYRQQPGQSLTLIATANQGSEATYESGFVIDKFPISRPNLTFSTLTVSNMSPEDSSIYLCSLGAREQPQHFGDGTRLSIL.

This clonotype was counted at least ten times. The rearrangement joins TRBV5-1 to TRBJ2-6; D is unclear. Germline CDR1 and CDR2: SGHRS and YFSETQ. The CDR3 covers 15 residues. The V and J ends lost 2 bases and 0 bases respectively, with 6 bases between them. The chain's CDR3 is CASSFDPSGANVLTF. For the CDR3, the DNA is TGCGCCAGCAGCTTCGACCCCTCTGGGGCCAACGTCCTGACTTTC.

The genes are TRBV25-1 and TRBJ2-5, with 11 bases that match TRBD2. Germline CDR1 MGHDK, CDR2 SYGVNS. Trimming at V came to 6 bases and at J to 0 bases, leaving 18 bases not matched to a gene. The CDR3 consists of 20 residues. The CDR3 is CASSHHRLLAGGVYQETQYF. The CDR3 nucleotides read TGTGCCAGCAGCCACCACCGCCTCCTAGCGGGGGGAGTGTACCAAGAGACCCAGTACTTC.

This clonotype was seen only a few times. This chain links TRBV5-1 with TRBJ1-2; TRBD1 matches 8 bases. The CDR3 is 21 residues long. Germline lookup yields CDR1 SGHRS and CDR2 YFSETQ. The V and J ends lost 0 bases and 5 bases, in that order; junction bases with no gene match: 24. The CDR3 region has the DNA TGCGCCAGCAGCTTGGCCGTAACAGGGGGAATCGACAGTCGGGGGTTTTATGGCTACACCTTC. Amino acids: CASSLAVTGGIDSRGFYGYTF.

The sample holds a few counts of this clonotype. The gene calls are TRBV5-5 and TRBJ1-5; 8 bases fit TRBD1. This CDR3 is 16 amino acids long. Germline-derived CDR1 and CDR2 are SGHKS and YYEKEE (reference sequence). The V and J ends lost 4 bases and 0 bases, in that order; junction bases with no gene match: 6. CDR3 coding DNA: TGTGCCAGCAGCCGGCGGGACAGGTATAGCAATCAGCCCCAGCATTTT. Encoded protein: CASSRRDRYSNQPQHF.

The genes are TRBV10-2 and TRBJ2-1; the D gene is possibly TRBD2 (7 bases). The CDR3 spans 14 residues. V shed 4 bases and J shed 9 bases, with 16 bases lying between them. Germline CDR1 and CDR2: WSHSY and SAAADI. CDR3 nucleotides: TGCGCCAGCAGTGTTTGGGGGGGGGCCAGTGAGCAGTTCTTC. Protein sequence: CASSVWGGASEQFF.

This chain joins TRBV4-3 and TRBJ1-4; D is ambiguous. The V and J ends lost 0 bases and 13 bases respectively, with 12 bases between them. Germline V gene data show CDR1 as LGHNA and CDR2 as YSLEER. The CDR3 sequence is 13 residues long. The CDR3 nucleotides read TGCGCCAGCAGCCAAGATTCGAGGAGCGCACTGTTTTTT. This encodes CASSQDSRSALFF.

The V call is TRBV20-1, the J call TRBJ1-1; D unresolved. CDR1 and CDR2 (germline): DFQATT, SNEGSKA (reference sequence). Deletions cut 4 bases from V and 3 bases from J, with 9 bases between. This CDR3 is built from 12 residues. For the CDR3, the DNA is TGCAGTGCTACCCTGAGGGACACTGAAGCTTTCTTT. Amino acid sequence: CSATLRDTEAFF.

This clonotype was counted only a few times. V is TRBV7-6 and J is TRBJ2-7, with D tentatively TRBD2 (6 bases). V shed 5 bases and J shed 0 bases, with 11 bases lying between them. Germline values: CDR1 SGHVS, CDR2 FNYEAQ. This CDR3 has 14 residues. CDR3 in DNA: TGTGCCAGCAGCGCAGGCGGGGCCTCCTACGAGCAGTACTTC. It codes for CASSAGGASYEQYF.